Listed here are 17 T cell receptor beta chains from one sample, sequenced in a study of response to subunit inactivated influenza vaccine. A single record per CDR3 protein comes from TCRdb applying MiXCR to the RT-PCR reads. The table lists 400,000 to 650,000 distinct CDR3 sequences, 6.5% to 8% of them singletons, with about an eighth in the top ten. The source material was PBMCs from blood, sampled around 2 years after vaccination. The origin of the receptors is a man in his fifties or sixties who received an inactivated influenza vaccine.

This chain joins TRBV9 and TRBJ2-5; TRBD2 is a possible D gene (6 bases). Between the trimmed V and J ends, which lost 0 bases and 1 base, there was a span of 13 bases. Germline loops: CDR1 SGDLS, CDR2 YYNGEE. This CDR3 contains 16 residues. CDR3 DNA sequence: TGTGCCAGCAGCGTAGGTCGGAGGGGCCTCCAAGAGACCCAGTACTTC. The encoded protein is CASSVGRRGLQETQYF.

Ten or more counts support this clonotype. V gene TRBV12-3 or TRBV12-4 combines with J gene TRBJ2-5; 10 bases agree with TRBD1. J was trimmed by 5 bases and V by 5 bases; bases with no gene match: 2. The CDR3 has 13 amino acids. CDR3 sequence reads: CASSGDRGETQYF. CDR3 sequence (DNA): TGTGCCAGCAGTGGGGACAGGGGTGAGACCCAGTACTTC.

V is TRBV7-8 and J is TRBJ2-7; 7 bases agree with TRBD2. Germline V gene sequence: CDR1 SGHVS, CDR2 FQNEAQ. This CDR3 is 13 amino acids long. The trim removed 5 bases at V and 3 bases at J, leaving 4 bases unmatched. CDR3 nucleotide sequence: TGTGCCAGCAGCGCAGAGCGGGGCTACGAGCAGTACTTC. This gives the protein CASSAERGYEQYF.

V usage is TRBV5-5 and J usage is TRBJ2-7, with D perhaps TRBD1 (5 bases). The V and J ends lost 3 bases and 3 bases respectively, with 13 bases between them. CDR3 length: 14 amino acids. Germline CDR1 is SGHKS and CDR2 is YYEKEE (reference sequence). The CDR3 region is CASSSGAENYEQYF. CDR3 DNA sequence: TGTGCCAGCAGCTCTGGGGCGGAGAACTACGAGCAGTACTTC. Full variable domain (remainder filled in from reference TRBV5-5 and TRBJ2-7): DAGVTQSPTHLIKTRGQQVTLRCSPISGHKSVSWYQQVLGQGPQFIFQYYEKEERGRGNFPDRFSARQFPNYSSELNVNALLLGDSALYLCASSSGAENYEQYFGPGTRLTVT.

At least ten counts were recorded for this clonotype. The chain couples TRBV5-5 to TRBJ2-1, with TRBD1 as a possible D gene (5 bases). The CDR3 has 13 amino acids. The V and J ends lost 0 bases and 16 bases respectively, with 17 bases between them. Germline V lookup: CDR1 SGHKS, CDR2 YYEKEE (reference sequence). The CDR3 sequence is CASSLGIVQGFFF. DNA of the CDR3: TGTGCCAGCAGCTTGGGTATAGTGCAGGGATTCTTCTTC.

This clonotype was observed many times. The rearrangement joins TRBV9 to TRBJ2-2; D is undetermined. V was clipped by 0 bases and J by 1 base, with 7 bases between them. The CDR3 covers 15 residues. CDR1 is SGDLS and CDR2 is YYNGEE in the germline V gene. CDR3 in amino acids: CASSVVPLNTGELFF. The CDR3 coding sequence is TGTGCCAGCAGCGTAGTCCCCCTGAACACCGGGGAGCTGTTTTTT.

This clonotype has just a few counts. The chain employs TRBV10-3 and TRBJ2-2; D uncertain. The CDR3 has 18 residues. V lost 3 bases, J lost 2 bases, and 19 bases lay in between. CDR1 and CDR2 from the germline V gene are ENHRY and SYGVKD. CDR3 bases: TGTGCCATCAGTGACCGGCCCTCCCAAGGCTTTAACACCGGGGAGCTGTTTTTT. Residues: CAISDRPSQGFNTGELFF.

V usage is TRBV4-3 and J usage is TRBJ1-2; D gene uncertain. V shed 3 bases and J shed 4 bases, with 9 bases lying between them. CDR1 and CDR2 (germline): LGHNA, YSLEER. The CDR3 is made up of 13 amino acids. The CDR3, as DNA: TGCGCCAGCAGCCAGACGGTTGCCTATGGCTACACCTTC. Translating it yields CASSQTVAYGYTF.

The chain links TRBV18 to TRBJ1-4, with D unclear. Per germline, CDR1 KGHSH and CDR2 LQKENI. V lost 5 bases and J lost 0, with 10 bases in between. The CDR3 contains 15 residues. This CDR3 is CASSSSVTTNEKLFF. For the CDR3, the DNA is TGTGCCAGCTCATCCTCAGTAACAACTAATGAAAAACTGTTTTTT.

This clonotype has a count of ten or more. The chain couples TRBV20-1 to TRBJ2-3, with a weak D call TRBD1 (5 bases). Germline lookup yields CDR1 DFQATT and CDR2 SNEGSKA (reference sequence). There are 14 residues in the CDR3. V was trimmed by 5 bases and J by 2 bases, leaving 14 bases between them. CDR3 protein: CSAFGQGVTDTQYF. Here the CDR3 DNA reads TGCAGTGCTTTCGGACAAGGGGTCACAGATACGCAGTATTTT.

This clonotype was counted a few times. This chain connects TRBV12-3 or TRBV12-4 to TRBJ2-5; TRBD2 matches at 9 bases. CDR3 length: 15 amino acids. J gave up 4 bases and V 5 bases, and 8 bases lay outside the gene matches. The CDR3 here is CASSEGTSSGETQYF. CDR3 in DNA: TGTGCCAGCAGTGAAGGGACTAGCTCGGGAGAGACCCAGTACTTC.

A few counts support this clonotype. The J gene is TRBJ2-2, the V gene TRBV12-3 or TRBV12-4; D is unclear. Deletions cut 5 bases from V and 6 bases from J, with 13 bases between. The CDR3 length is 14 residues. The CDR3 DNA sequence: TGTGCCAGCAGTCCCCATGGACGTGCCGGGGAGCTGTTTTTT. Its protein product is CASSPHGRAGELFF.

This rearrangement joins TRBV3-1 to TRBJ2-7, with TRBD1 matching over 8 bases. The CDR3 extends over 16 amino acids. V dropped 2 bases and J dropped 4; count of bases not matched to a gene: 10. Germline CDR1 reads LGHDT; CDR2 reads YNNKEL (reference sequence). The CDR3 spells CASSQLIGQGVYEQYF. The DNA of the CDR3 is TGTGCCAGCAGCCAACTTATTGGACAGGGCGTGTACGAGCAGTACTTC.

This clonotype was seen ten or more times. The rearrangement uses TRBV4-1 and TRBJ2-2; TRBD2 might be the D (7 bases). Germline CDR1 is MGHRA and CDR2 is YSYEKL. V was pared by 4 bases and J by 5 bases, with 17 bases between. The CDR3 has 16 amino acids. This CDR3 reads CASSPMGRGLTGELFF. The CDR3 DNA reads as TGCGCCAGCAGCCCAATGGGGCGGGGGCTGACCGGGGAGCTGTTTTTT.

The rearrangement joins TRBV5-1 to TRBJ2-3; TRBD2 might be the D (6 bases). CDR1 and CDR2 (germline): SGHRS, YFSETQ. V lost 6 bases to trimming and J lost 0 bases, with 11 bases between them. The CDR3 runs 14 residues. The CDR3 reads CASTGGASTDTQYF. As DNA, the CDR3 is TGCGCCAGCACCGGCGGGGCAAGCACAGATACGCAGTATTTT.

This clonotype was seen at least ten times. The chain employs TRBV29-1 and TRBJ1-1; no reliable D call. CDR3 size: 15 residues. Germline CDR1 reads SQVTM; CDR2 reads ANQGSEA. Deletions cut 6 bases from V and 0 bases from J, with 17 bases between. CDR3 nucleotides: TGCAGCGTCGCCATGTCGGTCAGCTTGAACACTGAAGCTTTCTTT. Protein product: CSVAMSVSLNTEAFF.

The sample holds many counts of this clonotype. The chain links TRBV29-1 to TRBJ2-1, with 8 bases that match TRBD2. With V trimmed by 6 bases and J by 9 bases, 7 bases remained unmatched. The CDR3 has 12 amino acids. Germline V gene data show CDR1 as SQVTM and CDR2 as ANQGSEA. The CDR3 DNA follows: TGCAGCGTCCCGGGGGGGCCTTCTGAGCAGTTCTTC. This encodes CSVPGGPSEQFF.